A single sample gave rise to the 32 T cell receptor beta chains below, sequenced in a study of T cell responses to AZD1222 COVID-19 vaccine. Profiled with immunoSEQ multiplex PCR; TCRdb holds only in-frame clones, not every one. Altogether tens of thousands of clones are present, approximately 90% being singletons, with the ten largest covering approximately 11%. Sequencing was performed on peripheral blood, taken 28 days after the second dose of the MenACWY control vaccine. Source of these receptors: an adult who received the MenACWY meningococcal vaccine as a control.

The chain employs TRBV9 and TRBJ2-1; 8 bases line up with TRBD2. V dropped 0 bases and J dropped 4; count of bases not matched to a gene: 3. The CDR3 spans 15 residues. Germline loops: CDR1 SGDLS, CDR2 YYNGEE. The CDR3 nucleotides read TGTGCCAGCAGCGTAGGGACTAGCCGTTACAATGAGCAGTTCTTC. Amino acids: CASSVGTSRYNEQFF.

The table lists this clone with a count of one. The gene calls are TRBV7-9 and TRBJ1-5, with a tentative D call TRBD1 (5 bases). This CDR3 region has 14 residues. CDR1 is SEHNR and CDR2 is FQNEAQ in the germline V gene (reference sequence). Trimming took 5 bases from V and 1 from J, leaving 9 bases between them. The CDR3 nucleotides read TGTGCCAGCAGCGACAGACAGAGCAATCAGCCCCAGCATTTT. Its translation: CASSDRQSNQPQHF.

The gene calls are TRBV5-4 and TRBJ2-2; the D call may be TRBD1 or TRBD2 (5 bases each). V lost 1 base and J lost 7, with 11 bases in between. The CDR3 length is 14 residues. Per germline, CDR1 SGHNT and CDR2 YYREEE (reference sequence). This chain's CDR3 is CASSLFGAFGELFF. As DNA, the CDR3 is TGTGCCAGCAGCTTGTTCGGGGCGTTCGGGGAGCTGTTTTTT. Filled out from reference TRBV5-4 and TRBJ2-2, the complete variable domain reads ETGVTQSPTHLIKTRGQQVTLRCSSQSGHNTVSWYQQALGQGPQFIFQYYREEENGRGNFPPRFSGLQFPNYSSELNVNALELDDSALYLCASSLFGAFGELFFGEGSRLTVL.

V usage is TRBV29-1 and J usage is TRBJ1-3; 9 bases are a match to TRBD1. The V gene's germline CDR1 is SQVTM and CDR2 ANQGSEA. The CDR3 runs to 12 residues. The V gene end was trimmed by 7 bases and the J gene end by 4 bases; junction bases not matched to a gene: 2. The CDR3, as DNA: TGCAGCGCGGACAGGGGCGGAAACACCATATATTTT. As protein: CSADRGGNTIYF.

The genes are TRBV19 and TRBJ1-1; 7 positions match TRBD1. V was pared by 3 bases and J by 8 bases, with 9 bases of the junction left unmatched. The CDR3 sequence is 14 residues long. From germline, CDR1 is LNHDA and CDR2 SQIVND (reference sequence). CDR3 amino acids: CASSIQSGQYEAFF. CDR3 coding DNA: TGTGCCAGTAGTATCCAATCGGGACAGTACGAAGCTTTCTTT.

Regarding this clone: This sample includes further DNA sequences coding for the same CDR3. The chain combines TRBV3-1 (or the pseudogene TRBV3-2) with TRBJ1-5; D gene ambiguous. V was trimmed by 1 base and J by 1 base, leaving 8 bases between them. CDR3 length: 15 residues. Germline V CDR1 and CDR2: LGHDT, YNNKEL (reference sequence). The CDR3 DNA reads TGTGCCAGCAGCCAAGGGTGGGGAAGCAATCAGCCCCAGCATTTT. This encodes CASSQGWGSNQPQHF.

The J gene is TRBJ2-1, the V gene TRBV5-1, with TRBD1 matching 8 bases. This CDR3 comprises 16 residues. The V gene end was trimmed by 0 bases and the J gene end by 8 bases; junction bases not matched to a gene: 10. Germline V gives CDR1 SGHRS, CDR2 YFSETQ. CDR3 sequence reads: CASSLGMDRASYEQFF. DNA for the CDR3: TGCGCCAGCAGCTTGGGGATGGACAGGGCCAGCTATGAGCAGTTCTTC.

V usage is TRBV3-1 (or the pseudogene TRBV3-2) and J usage is TRBJ1-6; 8 bases match TRBD1. This CDR3 is built from 14 residues. CDR1 LGHDT and CDR2 YNNKEL come from the germline V gene (reference sequence). V shed 4 bases and J 9 bases; nucleotides not matched to a gene: 5. The DNA for the CDR3 is TGTGCCAGCAGCCGACAGGGGAATCCTTCACCCCTCCACTTT. Amino acids: CASSRQGNPSPLHF.

J is TRBJ1-5 and V is TRBV7-8; D ambiguous. The ends were cut back, 5 bases at V and 4 bases at J, with 15 bases in the middle. Germline CDR1 and CDR2: SGHVS and FQNEAQ. The CDR3 has 15 amino acids. CDR3 DNA: TGTGCCAGCAGCCCCGGTACAGCGGAGAATCAGCCCCAGCATTTT. Its protein product is CASSPGTAENQPQHF.

Only one count was recorded for this clone. The chain employs TRBV28 and TRBJ2-7, with TRBD1 as a possible D gene (6 bases). Germline CDR1 is MDHEN and CDR2 is SYDVKM. This CDR3 contains 13 residues. Trimming stripped 5 bases from V and 1 base from J, with 9 bases between. CDR3 in amino acids: CASSRTESYEQYF. CDR3 nucleotides: TGTGCCAGCAGTAGGACAGAGTCCTACGAGCAGTACTTC.

The genes are TRBV6-5 and TRBJ1-1; weak D call: TRBD1 (6 bases). Germline assignment: CDR1 MNHEY and CDR2 SVGAGI. Deletions cut 2 bases from V and 8 bases from J, with 9 bases between. The CDR3 is 12 residues long. The CDR3 coding sequence is TGTGCCAGCAGTTACGGGCAGGGGGAAGCTTTCTTT. This sequence encodes CASSYGQGEAFF.

The chain employs TRBV5-1 and TRBJ2-3; perhaps TRBD1 as D (6 bases). V lost 5 bases to trimming and J lost 3 bases, with 16 bases between them. The germline V gene has CDR1 SGHRS and CDR2 YFSETQ. The CDR3 has 15 residues. For the CDR3, the DNA is TGCGCCAGCAGTTCAAGGGGGATGGATACAGATACGCAGTATTTT. Its translation: CASSSRGMDTDTQYF.

The CDR3 DNA sequence: TGTGCCAGCAGCAAAGACCTCAGGGGAGAAGCTTTCTTT. Encoded protein: CASSKDLRGEAFF. The chain employs TRBV9 and TRBJ1-1, with TRBD1 as a possible D gene (6 bases). The CDR3 extends over 13 amino acids. With 4 bases removed from V and 8 bases from J, the gap between germline ends came to 15 bases. Germline CDR1 reads SGDLS; CDR2 reads YYNGEE.

This rearrangement joins TRBV5-4 to TRBJ2-7, with D uncertain. The CDR3 is 15 amino acids. The V gene's germline CDR1 is SGHNT and CDR2 YYREEE (reference sequence). V was cut by 0 bases and J by 5 bases, with 15 bases left in between. In nucleotides, the CDR3 is TGTGCCAGCAGCTTGGCCGGAACGTCCCGTCACGAGCAGTACTTC. This codes for CASSLAGTSRHEQYF. Supplemented by reference TRBV5-4 and TRBJ2-7, the full variable domain reads ETGVTQSPTHLIKTRGQQVTLRCSSQSGHNTVSWYQQALGQGPQFIFQYYREEENGRGNFPPRFSGLQFPNYSSELNVNALELDDSALYLCASSLAGTSRHEQYFGPGTRLTVT.

The chain couples TRBV19 to TRBJ2-1; 11 nucleotides match TRBD1. This CDR3 region has 15 residues. Trimming took 5 bases from V and 5 from J; bases not matched to a gene: 5. Germline CDR1 reads LNHDA; CDR2 reads SQIVND (reference sequence). CDR3 loop: CASSFGQGAHNEQFF. CDR3 in DNA: TGTGCCAGTAGTTTTGGACAGGGGGCTCACAATGAGCAGTTCTTC.

The rearrangement joins TRBV5-1 to TRBJ2-2; 13 nucleotides align to TRBD2. Unmatched junction bases numbered 9, after V lost 4 bases and J lost 3 bases. The germline V gene has CDR1 SGHRS and CDR2 YFSETQ. The CDR3 is 18 residues long. In DNA, the CDR3 is TGCGCCAGCAGCGTCGGACTAGCGGGGGCCTATGACACCGGGGAGCTGTTTTTT. Protein sequence: CASSVGLAGAYDTGELFF.

The genes are TRBV19 and TRBJ1-5; TRBD1 might be the D (6 bases). Trimming removed 8 bases from V and 3 bases from J, with 17 bases in between. This CDR3 has 15 residues. Germline CDR1 is LNHDA and CDR2 is SQIVND (reference sequence). For the CDR3, the DNA is TGTGCCAGTCTCCGGACGACAGGAACCAATCAGCCCCAGCATTTT. Its protein is CASLRTTGTNQPQHF.

V and J are TRBV7-2 and TRBJ1-4; 11 bases fit TRBD1. Germline V CDR1 and CDR2: SGHTA, FQGNSA. CDR3 length: 15 residues. V was pared by 3 bases and J by 8 bases, with 5 bases of the junction left unmatched. The CDR3 protein is CASSLGQGVLEKLFF. The CDR3 DNA is TGTGCCAGCAGCTTGGGACAGGGGGTTCTAGAAAAACTGTTTTTT.

V and J are TRBV25-1 and TRBJ2-7; D is perhaps TRBD2 (6 bases). The V end lost 8 bases, the J end lost 2 bases, and 10 bases lay between the germline ends. CDR1 is MGHDK, CDR2 SYGVNS, per germline. This CDR3 is 12 amino acids long. This CDR3 is CASATGAYEQYF. The CDR3 nucleotides read TGTGCCAGCGCTACGGGGGCCTACGAGCAGTACTTC.

The chain carries TRBV6-5 and TRBJ2-1, with 9 bases aligning to TRBD2. Germline assignment: CDR1 MNHEY and CDR2 SVGAGI. The CDR3 is 15 amino acids. The V segment lost 6 bases and the J segment 8 bases; nucleotides outside the gene matches: 11. The CDR3 region is CASRDSGGPRDEQFF. CDR3 DNA: TGTGCCAGCAGGGATAGCGGGGGCCCTCGTGATGAGCAGTTCTTC.

The J gene is TRBJ1-1, the V gene TRBV4-1; D gene ambiguous. The CDR3 has 11 residues. The V and J ends lost 5 bases and 6 bases respectively, with 7 bases between them. The germline V gene encodes CDR1 MGHRA and CDR2 YSYEKL. The CDR3 DNA follows: TGCGCCAGCAGCAGGGATTCTGAAGCTTTCTTT. Amino acids: CASSRDSEAFF.

The rearrangement uses TRBV10-3 and TRBJ2-1; 9 bases map to TRBD1. The CDR3 covers 13 residues. Germline CDR1 ENHRY, CDR2 SYGVKD. The trim removed 8 bases at V and 6 bases at J, leaving 5 bases unmatched. CDR3 nucleotide sequence: TGTGCCATCGGACAGGGGAAAGTCAATGAGCAGTTCTTC. This sequence encodes CAIGQGKVNEQFF.

The rearrangement joins TRBV24-1 to TRBJ1-1, with D unclear. Per the germline V gene, CDR1 is KGHDR and CDR2 is SFDVKD. This CDR3 contains 15 residues. With 4 bases removed from V and 1 base from J, the gap between germline ends came to 12 bases. CDR3 region: CATSDPSQENTEAFF. CDR3 sequence (DNA): TGTGCCACCAGTGACCCATCACAAGAGAACACTGAAGCTTTCTTT.

The rearrangement joins TRBV11-2 to TRBJ1-1; D possibly corresponds to TRBD1 (5 bases). V lost 1 base and J lost 5, with 14 bases in between. The CDR3 length is 15 residues. Germline loops: CDR1 SGHAT, CDR2 FQNNGV. Here the CDR3 DNA reads TGTGCCAGCAGCTTAGGGGGGACGGCAGCAACTGAAGCTTTCTTT. This translates into CASSLGGTAATEAFF.

The chain joins TRBV14 to TRBJ2-7; D not resolved. Germline values: CDR1 SGHDN, CDR2 FVKESK. This CDR3 spans 15 amino acids. With 0 bases removed from V and 0 bases from J, the gap between germline ends came to 9 bases. The CDR3 is CASSQDDVSSYEQYF. In DNA, the CDR3 is TGTGCCAGCAGCCAAGACGACGTTAGCTCCTACGAGCAGTACTTC.

The chain carries TRBV6-1 and TRBJ2-5, with 9 bases fitting TRBD2. CDR1 is MNHNS, CDR2 SASEGT, per germline. The CDR3 has 15 residues. With V trimmed by 2 bases and J by 2 bases, 3 bases remained unmatched. CDR3 in amino acids: CASSEQTSGQETQYF. For the CDR3, the DNA is TGTGCCAGCAGTGAACAGACTAGCGGTCAAGAGACCCAGTACTTC.

This clone was detected once. Sequence at one end of the junction differs from germline and may be a read error. The chain combines TRBV2 with TRBJ1-4; D gene ambiguous. Germline V lookup: CDR1 SNHLY, CDR2 FYNNEI. This CDR3 region has 12 residues. CDR3 in DNA: TGTGCCAGCAAAATGTCCGGAACTCCATCTCTTTTT. Its translation: CASKMSGTPSLF.

The V call is TRBV6-6, the J call TRBJ1-4; possibly TRBD1 for D (6 bases). This CDR3 is built from 17 residues. Germline values: CDR1 MNHNY, CDR2 SVGAGI (reference sequence). Trimming cost V 5 bases and J 1 base, with 17 bases left between them. In nucleotides, the CDR3 is TGTGCCAGCAGTCCTACGGGGGGGGCCCAAACTAATGAAAAACTGTTTTTT. This encodes CASSPTGGAQTNEKLFF.

The V call is TRBV5-1, the J call TRBJ2-2, with TRBD1 matching over 7 bases. Trimming at V came to 4 bases and at J to 3 bases, leaving 6 bases not matched to a gene. Per germline, CDR1 SGHRS and CDR2 YFSETQ. The CDR3 spans 15 residues. The CDR3 spells CASSVGTAYTGELFF. CDR3 sequence (DNA): TGCGCCAGCAGCGTCGGGACAGCGTACACCGGGGAGCTGTTTTTT.

V gene TRBV4-3 combines with J gene TRBJ1-3; TRBD1 matches at 7 bases. Trimming took 1 base from V and 2 from J; bases not matched to a gene: 5. The germline V gene encodes CDR1 LGHNA and CDR2 YSLEER. This CDR3 has 16 residues. CDR3: CASSQGIRGTGNTIYF. For the CDR3, the DNA is TGCGCCAGCAGCCAAGGGATCAGGGGGACTGGAAACACCATATATTTT.

The gene calls are TRBV19 and TRBJ1-4; no reliable D call. This CDR3 contains 14 residues. The germline gives CDR1 LNHDA, CDR2 SQIVND (reference sequence). The V and J ends lost 0 bases and 7 bases respectively, with 9 bases between them. The CDR3 bases are TGTGCCAGTAGTATAGACCGTGAGAGTGAAAAACTGTTTTTT. Its translation is CASSIDRESEKLFF.

V gene TRBV28 combines with J gene TRBJ1-2; 7 nucleotides align to TRBD1. V lost 6 bases and J lost 6; bases outside the gene matches: 13. The CDR3 has 15 amino acids. Germline lookup yields CDR1 MDHEN and CDR2 SYDVKM. The CDR3 DNA reads as TGTGCCAGCAGCCAAGGGGGCGTTGCTAAGGATGGCTACACCTTC. Its translation is CASSQGGVAKDGYTF.